A selection of T cell receptor beta chains follows, all from one sample in a study of blood T cell repertoires in COVID-19. Assay used: immunoSEQ multiplex PCR; TCRdb lists only in-frame clones, some missing. This table holds hundreds of thousands of clones, around 90% found once. The sequenced sample consisted of PBMCs or T cells enriched from blood (not recorded which). These receptors were obtained from a woman aged 30 to 39 who had recovered from COVID-19. CDR3s include the opening cysteine and the closing phenylalanine or tryptophan. The order of the fields is V gene, J gene, D gene, CDR3 protein. The D gene is left open where the match is weak.

>TRBV7-9|TRBJ2-7|.
CASSIRGSYEQYF
>TRBV2|TRBJ2-1|TRBD2
CASSETTSGRAHEQFF
>TRBV7-6|TRBJ1-5|TRBD1
CASSTGAAQPQHF
>TRBV4-2|TRBJ2-1|TRBD2
CASSQAPSGTDNEQFF
>TRBV5-1|TRBJ1-2|.
CASIPLGGELSGYTF
>TRBV10-3|TRBJ2-7|TRBD2
CAGVRREGLKNEQYF
>TRBV19|TRBJ1-2|.
CASSRTPYGYTF
>TRBV13|TRBJ2-3|.
CASSPDKYTDTQYF
>TRBV27|TRBJ1-4|.
CASSFYGRGEKLFF
>TRBV11-3|TRBJ1-1|.
CASSPRTPLNTEAFF
>TRBV18|TRBJ2-3|TRBD2
CASSPLLAGGDTQYF